The 27 T cell receptor beta chains below come from one sample, sequenced in a study of blood T cell repertoires in COVID-19. Here immunoSEQ multiplex PCR was the method, and the copy in TCRdb shows in-frame clones only, minus some. The sample holds about 120,000 clones, 71% seen once. Sequencing was performed on peripheral blood. The receptors stem from a human donor with acute or convalescent COVID-19. The donor label of this sample is uncertain.

The chain joins TRBV6-6 to TRBJ1-1; no clear D gene. Germline V gene sequence: CDR1 MNHNY, CDR2 SVGAGI (reference sequence). V dropped 2 bases and J dropped 0 bases, with 13 bases sitting between them. CDR3 length: 16 amino acids. CDR3 DNA sequence: TGTGCCAGCAGTTACGGTGTGGGCAGAATGAACACTGAAGCTTTCTTT. It is translated as CASSYGVGRMNTEAFF.

The gene calls are TRBV10-2 and TRBJ2-6; 10 nucleotides align to TRBD2. Germline V gene lookup returns CDR1 WSHSY and CDR2 SAAADI. J lost 0 bases, V lost 7 bases, and 3 bases had no gene match. The CDR3 has 16 residues. CDR3 protein: CASKGLAASGANVLTF. The CDR3 region has the DNA TGCGCCAGCAAAGGACTAGCGGCCTCTGGGGCCAACGTCCTGACTTTC.

The V and J genes are TRBV5-1 and TRBJ2-5; 10 bases agree with TRBD2. The length of the CDR3 is 15 residues. The V gene end was trimmed by 7 bases and the J gene end by 3 bases; junction bases not matched to a gene: 9. Per germline, CDR1 SGHRS and CDR2 YFSETQ. The chain's CDR3 is CASAYRLAGEETQYF. DNA for the CDR3: TGCGCCAGCGCGTATAGGCTAGCGGGGGAAGAGACCCAGTACTTC. Filled out from reference TRBV5-1 and TRBJ2-5, the complete variable domain reads KAGVTQTPRYLIKTRGQQVTLSCSPISGHRSVSWYQQTPGQGLQFLFEYFSETQRNKGNFPGRFSGRQFSNSRSEMNVSTLELGDSALYLCASAYRLAGEETQYFGPGTRLLVL.

There are a few counts of this clone. The J gene is TRBJ2-3, the V gene TRBV7-2, with D possibly being TRBD2 (7 bases). Per germline, CDR1 SGHTA and CDR2 FQGNSA. The CDR3 sequence is 13 residues long. Trimming pared 2 bases from V and 6 bases from J, leaving 9 bases between. CDR3 loop: CASSLRGGDTQYF. The CDR3 DNA is TGTGCCAGCAGCTTAAGGGGGGGGGATACGCAGTATTTT. The full variable domain, with the rest looked up from reference TRBV7-2 and TRBJ2-3, is GAGVSQSPSNKVTEKGKDVELRCDPISGHTALYWYRQSLGQGLEFLIYFQGNSAPDKSGLPSDRFSAERTGGSVSTLTIQRTQQEDSAVYLCASSLRGGDTQYFGPGTRLTVL.

V and J are TRBV7-9 and TRBJ1-1, with D perhaps TRBD1 (5 bases). V was shortened by 1 base and J by 4 bases, with 7 bases between the two germline ends. The CDR3 consists of 13 residues. Germline V gives CDR1 SEHNR, CDR2 FQNEAQ (reference sequence). The CDR3 DNA sequence: TGTGCCAGCAGCTTAGACGGGGGCACTGAAGCTTTCTTT. It specifies CASSLDGGTEAFF.

This chain links TRBV6-6 with TRBJ1-2; 8 bases match TRBD1. There are 14 residues in the CDR3. The ends lost 2 bases at V and 7 bases at J; junction bases unmatched: 6. CDR1 and CDR2 from the germline V gene are MNHNY and SVGAGI (reference sequence). CDR3 residues: CASSYDRGSGGYTF. The CDR3 bases are TGTGCCAGCAGTTACGACAGGGGCTCAGGTGGCTACACCTTC.

V gene TRBV11-2 combines with J gene TRBJ2-7, with D tentatively TRBD2 (5 bases). CDR3 size: 15 residues. The V end lost 1 base, the J end lost 2 bases, and 12 bases lay between the germline ends. From germline, CDR1 is SGHAT and CDR2 FQNNGV. CDR3 residues: CASSLGPGYPYEQYF. DNA for the CDR3: TGTGCCAGCAGCTTAGGTCCGGGATACCCCTACGAGCAGTACTTC.

At least ten counts were recorded for this clone. This chain uses TRBV24-1 with TRBJ2-1, with TRBD1 identical over 7 bases. V was pared by 4 bases and J by 5 bases, with 7 bases of the junction left unmatched. The CDR3 length is 15 residues. Germline V gives CDR1 KGHDR, CDR2 SFDVKD. In nucleotides, the CDR3 is TGTGCCACCAGTGACCCCGGGACAGACAACAATGAGCAGTTCTTC. Protein product: CATSDPGTDNNEQFF.

This rearrangement joins TRBV2 to TRBJ2-5; a weak D match, TRBD2 (5 bases). The CDR3 has 12 amino acids. The ends were cut back, 6 bases at V and 4 bases at J, with 9 bases in the middle. Germline V gene sequence: CDR1 SNHLY, CDR2 FYNNEI. The CDR3 loop reads CASRLAPETQYF. In DNA form, the CDR3 reads TGTGCCAGCAGGCTAGCACCAGAGACCCAGTACTTC.

The V and J genes are TRBV5-6 and TRBJ1-2; maybe TRBD1 (5 bases). This CDR3 spans 15 amino acids. Germline V lookup: CDR1 SGHDT, CDR2 YYEEEE. With 4 bases removed from V and 2 bases from J, the gap between germline ends came to 15 bases. The DNA of the CDR3 is TGTGCCAGCAGCCGACGGGGAGGGACCAACTATGGCTACACCTTC. Translating it yields CASSRRGGTNYGYTF.

The gene calls are TRBV19 and TRBJ2-2; possibly TRBD1 for D (5 bases). The CDR3 has 14 residues. The V end was cut by 3 bases, the J end by 6 bases, with 11 bases between. Germline-derived CDR1 and CDR2 are LNHDA and SQIVND (reference sequence). The CDR3 DNA reads as TGTGCCAGTAGTATCAACAGGCCCCCCGGGGAGCTGTTTTTT. This translates into CASSINRPPGELFF.

This sequence joins TRBV19 and TRBJ1-4; D uncertain. CDR1 and CDR2 (germline): LNHDA, SQIVND (reference sequence). The germline V and J ends were trimmed by 7 bases and 4 bases, with 10 bases remaining between them. The CDR3 covers 13 residues. The CDR3 nucleotides are TGTGCCAGTACTGCACAGTATAATGAAAAACTGTTTTTT. This codes for CASTAQYNEKLFF. Drawing the rest from reference TRBV19 and TRBJ1-4, the complete variable domain is DGGITQSPKYLFRKEGQNVTLSCEQNLNHDAMYWYRQDPGQGLRLIYYSQIVNDFQKGDIAEGYSVSREKKESFPLTVTSAQKNPTAFYLCASTAQYNEKLFFGSGTQLSVL.

This chain uses TRBV6-5 with TRBJ2-1; a possible D gene is TRBD2 (7 bases). Germline loops: CDR1 MNHEY, CDR2 SVGAGI. This CDR3 has 16 residues. V lost 4 bases and J lost 0, with 13 bases in between. The CDR3 spells CASSSRRGGSYNEQFF. The CDR3 DNA reads as TGTGCCAGCAGTTCCCGAAGGGGGGGCTCCTACAATGAGCAGTTCTTC.

This clone was seen only a few times. The rearrangement links TRBV2 to TRBJ2-2, with 13 bases matching TRBD2. V lost 6 bases to trimming and J lost 6 bases; unmatched junction nucleotides: 4. Germline lookup yields CDR1 SNHLY and CDR2 FYNNEI. The CDR3 is 15 amino acids. CDR3 loop: CASRGLAGMSGELFF. The CDR3 DNA reads as TGTGCCAGCAGGGGACTAGCGGGGATGTCCGGGGAGCTGTTTTTT.

The rearrangement uses TRBV19 and TRBJ1-2; 8 bases map to TRBD1. Germline V CDR1 and CDR2: LNHDA, SQIVND (reference sequence). The CDR3 covers 14 residues. V lost 1 base, J lost 14 bases, and 12 bases stayed unmatched. The CDR3 DNA reads TGTGCCAGTAGTATAGCTCAGGGGGCTAGCCAGCGGACCTTC. It codes for CASSIAQGASQRTF.

The J gene is TRBJ1-2, the V gene TRBV28; 7 bases are shared with TRBD1. The germline CDR1 and CDR2 sequences are MDHEN and SYDVKM. The J segment lost 4 bases and the V segment lost 5 bases, leaving 7 bases of the junction unmatched. This CDR3 has 14 amino acids. CDR3 DNA: TGTGCCAGCAGTCAACGACAGGGAATCTATGGCTACACCTTC. Amino acid sequence: CASSQRQGIYGYTF.

V and J are TRBV5-6 and TRBJ2-1; 7 bases are shared with TRBD1. Trimming at V came to 4 bases and at J to 7 bases, leaving 14 bases not matched to a gene. The CDR3 has 16 residues. In germline, CDR1 is SGHDT, CDR2 YYEEEE. Here the CDR3 reads CASSGRIRTGLNEQFF. The CDR3 coding sequence is TGTGCCAGCAGCGGGCGTATACGGACAGGTTTGAATGAGCAGTTCTTC.

A note on this clone: The sample contains more than one DNA sequence encoding this CDR3. The chain carries TRBV3-1 (or the pseudogene TRBV3-2) and TRBJ1-1; 9 bases are a match to TRBD1. CDR1 is LGHDT and CDR2 is YNNKEL in the germline V gene (reference sequence). The CDR3 runs to 16 residues. The V segment lost 6 bases and the J segment 5 bases; nucleotides outside the gene matches: 13. This CDR3 is CASRPSTGQGRTEAFF. CDR3 DNA: TGTGCCAGCAGACCCTCAACGGGACAGGGTCGAACTGAAGCTTTCTTT.

The rearrangement uses TRBV10-3 and TRBJ2-2; TRBD2 aligns across 7 bases. Germline loops: CDR1 ENHRY, CDR2 SYGVKD. J lost 3 bases, V lost 3 bases, and 1 base had no gene match. This CDR3 is built from 14 residues. The CDR3 spells CAISDAGDTGELFF. CDR3 in DNA: TGTGCCATCAGTGACGCGGGAGACACCGGGGAGCTGTTTTTT.

The rearrangement joins TRBV5-1 to TRBJ1-2; TRBD1 matches at 9 bases. J gave up 6 bases and V 3 bases, and 6 bases lay outside the gene matches. CDR3 length: 14 residues. Germline values: CDR1 SGHRS, CDR2 YFSETQ. The CDR3 spells CASSYLQGADGYTF. For the CDR3, the DNA is TGCGCCAGCAGCTACCTACAGGGGGCGGATGGCTACACCTTC.

V usage is TRBV4-2 and J usage is TRBJ2-6; a weak D match, TRBD1 (6 bases). The germline gives CDR1 LGHNA, CDR2 YNFKEQ. The CDR3 length is 18 residues. The germline V and J ends were trimmed by 5 bases and 0 bases, with 17 bases remaining between them. CDR3 DNA sequence: TGTGCCAGCAGCTCCACCGACAGGACGAGCTCTGGGGCCAACGTCCTGACTTTC. Protein sequence: CASSSTDRTSSGANVLTF.

V usage is TRBV4-2 and J usage is TRBJ1-4, with D perhaps TRBD1 (6 bases). Germline V gene lookup returns CDR1 LGHNA and CDR2 YNFKEQ. V lost 0 bases to trimming and J lost 4 bases, with 9 bases between them. The CDR3 is 15 residues long. The CDR3 here is CASSQERGINEKLFF. The CDR3 DNA reads TGTGCCAGCAGCCAAGAGAGGGGGATTAATGAAAAACTGTTTTTT.

The J gene is TRBJ2-5, the V gene TRBV5-1, with 10 bases fitting TRBD1. The CDR3 runs to 16 residues. The V gene's germline CDR1 is SGHRS and CDR2 YFSETQ. The V segment lost 0 bases and the J segment 4 bases; nucleotides outside the gene matches: 6. The CDR3 bases are TGCGCCAGCAGCTTGGGGGACAGGGGTTGGGTAGAGACCCAGTACTTC. Amino acids: CASSLGDRGWVETQYF.

The rearrangement uses TRBV30 and TRBJ1-3, with a possible D match to TRBD1 (5 bases). The CDR3 is made up of 16 amino acids. Trimming removed 0 bases at V and 0 bases at J, with 12 bases between. Germline V CDR1 and CDR2: GTSNPN, SVGIG (reference sequence). CDR3: CAWSVPTVNSGNTIYF. The CDR3 DNA reads as TGTGCCTGGAGTGTACCGACAGTCAACTCTGGAAACACCATATATTTT.

The J gene is TRBJ1-2, the V gene TRBV10-2, with 8 bases fitting TRBD1. The CDR3 runs 12 residues. V trimming: 11 bases; J trimming: 4 bases; junction bases outside the gene matches: 6. Germline CDR1 is WSHSY and CDR2 is SAAADI. The CDR3 loop is CAVQGGSYGYTF. The DNA of the CDR3 is TGCGCCGTACAGGGGGGGTCCTATGGCTACACCTTC.

The chain links TRBV6-5 to TRBJ1-1, with D perhaps TRBD1 (6 bases). CDR1 MNHEY and CDR2 SVGAGI come from the germline V gene. V was cut by 5 bases and J by 4 bases, with 14 bases left in between. The CDR3 is 14 residues long. Written as DNA, the CDR3 is TGTGCCAGCAGTCAGAGAGGGGGACCCACTGAAGCTTTCTTT. It encodes CASSQRGGPTEAFF.

The chain has TRBV28 and TRBJ1-2; 7 positions match TRBD1. The CDR3 sequence is 12 residues long. Germline V CDR1 and CDR2: MDHEN, SYDVKM. With V trimmed by 5 bases and J by 4 bases, 1 base remained unmatched. The CDR3 sequence: CASSDRVYGYTF. CDR3 bases: TGTGCCAGCAGTGACAGGGTCTATGGCTACACCTTC.